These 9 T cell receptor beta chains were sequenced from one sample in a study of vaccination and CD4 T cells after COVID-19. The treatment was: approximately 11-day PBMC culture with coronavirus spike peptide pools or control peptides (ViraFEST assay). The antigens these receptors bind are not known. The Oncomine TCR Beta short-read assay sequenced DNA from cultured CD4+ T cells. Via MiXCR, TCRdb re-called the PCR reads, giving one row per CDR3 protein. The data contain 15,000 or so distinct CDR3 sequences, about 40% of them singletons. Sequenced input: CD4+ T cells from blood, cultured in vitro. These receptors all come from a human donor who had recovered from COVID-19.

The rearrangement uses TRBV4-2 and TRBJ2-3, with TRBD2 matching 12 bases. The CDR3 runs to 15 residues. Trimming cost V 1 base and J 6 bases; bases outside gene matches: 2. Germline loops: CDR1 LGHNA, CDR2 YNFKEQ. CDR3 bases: TGTGCCAGCAGCCAAGGGCTAGCGGGAGGGGATACGCAGTATTTT. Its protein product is CASSQGLAGGDTQYF.

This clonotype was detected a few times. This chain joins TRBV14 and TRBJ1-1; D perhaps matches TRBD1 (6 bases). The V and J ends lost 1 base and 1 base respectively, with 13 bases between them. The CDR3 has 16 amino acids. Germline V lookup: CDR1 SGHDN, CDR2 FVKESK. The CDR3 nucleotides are TGTGCCAGCAGCCAAGCACAGGGCCGTTGGAACACTGAAGCTTTCTTT. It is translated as CASSQAQGRWNTEAFF.

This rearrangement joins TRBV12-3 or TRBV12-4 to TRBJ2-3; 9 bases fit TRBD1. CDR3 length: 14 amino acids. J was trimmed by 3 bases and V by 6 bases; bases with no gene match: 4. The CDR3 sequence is CASSPGTGTDTQYF. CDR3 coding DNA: TGTGCCAGCAGCCCCGGGACAGGGACAGATACGCAGTATTTT.

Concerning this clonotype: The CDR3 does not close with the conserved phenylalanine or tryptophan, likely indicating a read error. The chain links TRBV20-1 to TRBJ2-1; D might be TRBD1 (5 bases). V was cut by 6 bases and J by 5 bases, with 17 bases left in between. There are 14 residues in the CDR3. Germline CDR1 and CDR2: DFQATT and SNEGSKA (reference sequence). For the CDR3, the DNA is TGCAGTGCCGGCAGGGCTAGTCTGAACAATGAGCAGTTCCTC. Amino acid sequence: CSAGRASLNNEQFL.

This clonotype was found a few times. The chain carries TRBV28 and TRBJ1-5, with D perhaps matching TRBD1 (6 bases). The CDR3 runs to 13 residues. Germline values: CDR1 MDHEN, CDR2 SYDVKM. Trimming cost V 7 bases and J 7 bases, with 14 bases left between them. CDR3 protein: CASNTGSVQPQHF. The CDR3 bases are TGTGCCAGCAATACAGGGTCGGTGCAGCCCCAGCATTTT.

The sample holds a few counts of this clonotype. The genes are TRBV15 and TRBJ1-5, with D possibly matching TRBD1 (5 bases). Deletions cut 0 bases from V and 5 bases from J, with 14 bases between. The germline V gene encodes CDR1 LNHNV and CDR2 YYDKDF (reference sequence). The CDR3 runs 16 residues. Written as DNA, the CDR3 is TGTGCCACCAGCAGAGACCCGTGGGGGTTTGATCAGCCCCAGCATTTT. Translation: CATSRDPWGFDQPQHF. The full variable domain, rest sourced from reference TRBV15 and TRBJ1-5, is DAMVIQNPRYQVTQFGKPVTLSCSQTLNHNVMYWYQQKSSQAPKLLFHYYDKDFNNEADTPDNFQSRRPNTSFCFLDIRSPGLGDTAMYLCATSRDPWGFDQPQHFGDGTRLSIL.

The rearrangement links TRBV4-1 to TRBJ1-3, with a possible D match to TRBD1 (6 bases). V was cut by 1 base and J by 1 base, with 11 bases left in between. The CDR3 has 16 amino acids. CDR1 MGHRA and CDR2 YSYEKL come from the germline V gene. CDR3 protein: CASSQGKGTSGNTIYF. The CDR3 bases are TGCGCCAGCAGCCAAGGGAAGGGGACATCTGGAAACACCATATATTTT.

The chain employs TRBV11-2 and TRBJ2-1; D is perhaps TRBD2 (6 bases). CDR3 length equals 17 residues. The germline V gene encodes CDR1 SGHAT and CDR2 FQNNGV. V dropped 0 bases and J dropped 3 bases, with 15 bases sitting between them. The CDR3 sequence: CASSLDLAAGRYNEQFF. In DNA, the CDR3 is TGTGCCAGCAGCTTAGATCTCGCGGCGGGGCGCTACAATGAGCAGTTCTTC.

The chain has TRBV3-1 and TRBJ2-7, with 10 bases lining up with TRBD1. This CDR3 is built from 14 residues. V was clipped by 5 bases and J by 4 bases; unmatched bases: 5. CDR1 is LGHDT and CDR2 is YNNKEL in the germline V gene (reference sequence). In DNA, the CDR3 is TGTGCCAGCAGCATCGGACAGGGGGTTTACGAGCAGTACTTC. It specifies CASSIGQGVYEQYF.